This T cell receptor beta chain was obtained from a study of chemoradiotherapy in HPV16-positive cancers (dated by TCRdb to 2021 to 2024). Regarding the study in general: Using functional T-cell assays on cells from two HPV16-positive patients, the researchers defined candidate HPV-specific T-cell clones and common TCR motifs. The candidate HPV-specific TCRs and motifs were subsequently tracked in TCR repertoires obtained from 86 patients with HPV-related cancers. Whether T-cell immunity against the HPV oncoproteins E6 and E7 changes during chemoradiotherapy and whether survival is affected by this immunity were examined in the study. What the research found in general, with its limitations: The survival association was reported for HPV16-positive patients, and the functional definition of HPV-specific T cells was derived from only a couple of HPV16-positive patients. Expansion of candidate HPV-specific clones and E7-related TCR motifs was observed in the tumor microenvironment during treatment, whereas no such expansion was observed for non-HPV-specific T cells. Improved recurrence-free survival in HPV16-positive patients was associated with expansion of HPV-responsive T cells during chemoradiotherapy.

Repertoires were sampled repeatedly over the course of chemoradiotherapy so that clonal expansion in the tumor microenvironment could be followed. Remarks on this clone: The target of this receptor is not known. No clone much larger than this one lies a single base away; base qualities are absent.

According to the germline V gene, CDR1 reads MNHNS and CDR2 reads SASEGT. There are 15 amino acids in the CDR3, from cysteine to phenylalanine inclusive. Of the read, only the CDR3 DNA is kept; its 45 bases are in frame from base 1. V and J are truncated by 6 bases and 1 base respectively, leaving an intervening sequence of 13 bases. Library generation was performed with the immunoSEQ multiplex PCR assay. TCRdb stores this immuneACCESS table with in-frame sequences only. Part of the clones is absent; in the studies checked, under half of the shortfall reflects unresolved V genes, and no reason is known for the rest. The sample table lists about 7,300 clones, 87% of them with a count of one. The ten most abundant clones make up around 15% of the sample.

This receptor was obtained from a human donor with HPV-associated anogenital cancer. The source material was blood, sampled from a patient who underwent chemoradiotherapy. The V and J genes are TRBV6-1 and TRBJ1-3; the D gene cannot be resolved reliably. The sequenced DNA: TGTGCCAGCAGCCTAGAATGGACTTCTGGAAACACCATATATTTT. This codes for CASSLEWTSGNTIYF.